The rows below give T cell receptor beta chains drawn from one sample of a study of T cell responses to AZD1222 COVID-19 vaccine. Clones were sequenced by immunoSEQ multiplex PCR, and TCRdb holds only the in-frame ones, with some missing. This sample has about 140,000 clones, with approximately 92% found just once. Sequenced here: peripheral blood, sampled on day 0 of AZD1222 vaccination. These receptors all come from an adult in good health. The CDR3 runs from the conserved cysteine through the conserved F or W.

V	CDR3
TRBV4-1	CASSQEWRSSYNEQFF
TRBV6-2/TRBV6-3	CASSYVSSYNEQFF
TRBV10-1	CASSELAGVIGSYNEQFF
TRBV3-1/TRBV3-2	CASSPGRRGAYEQYF
TRBV7-6	CASSLGYRGGFSYEQYF
TRBV4-1	CASSSQLNTEAFF
TRBV5-6	CASSSLGAPNSGANVLTF
TRBV7-9	CASSSDRTGELFF
TRBV28	CASRLGGMDGYTF
TRBV2	CASMGEQRHSNQPQHF
TRBV2	CASSSDRGTQETQYF
TRBV4-1	CASSQGPGLYGYTF
TRBV5-1	CASSLAAGETYEQYF
TRBV11-2	CASSFRLAGYEQYF
TRBV28	CASSFVSTYEQYF
TRBV19	CASSNPWSGELFF
TRBV2	CASSEGGPSNQPQHF